A selection of T cell receptor beta chains follows, all from one sample in a study of T cells in Graves' hyperthyroidism and ophthalmopathy. TCRdb recomputed calls from the multiplex PCR reads with MiXCR, one row per CDR3 protein. This table holds about 270,000 distinct CDR3 sequences, less than 30% found once. The sample taken for sequencing was blood. The receptors stem from a middle-aged man with Graves' hyperthyroidism that later progressed to Graves' ophthalmopathy. The CDR3 runs from the conserved cysteine through the conserved F or W. Each record gives: clone size, V gene, J gene, D gene, CDR3 DNA, CDR3 protein. The D gene is left open where the match is weak. Clone size is shown for a subset of rows, as once, few, many or a class of expanded clone.

clone size: many
V gene: TRBV5-1
J gene: TRBJ2-7
D gene: -
CDR3 DNA: TGCGCCAGCAGCTTCCGAACTACCACATCCTACGAGCAGTACTTC
CDR3 protein: CASSFRTTTSYEQYF

clone size: many
V gene: TRBV6-5
J gene: TRBJ1-1
D gene: -
CDR3 DNA: TGTGCCAGTCACGGACCAGCAAGGGCGAACACTGAAGCTTTCTTT
CDR3 protein: CASHGPARANTEAFF

clone size: many
V gene: TRBV20-1
J gene: TRBJ2-7
D gene: TRBD2
CDR3 DNA: TGCAGTGCTAGTGTCACACCGGGACTAGCGGGAGGCGCGCCCTACGAGCAGTACTTC
CDR3 protein: CSASVTPGLAGGAPYEQYF

clone size: many
V gene: TRBV28
J gene: TRBJ1-2
D gene: TRBD1
CDR3 DNA: TGTGCCAGCAGCCAACGGACAGGTGTTAACTATGGCTACACCTTC
CDR3 protein: CASSQRTGVNYGYTF

clone size: once
V gene: TRBV2
J gene: TRBJ1-1
D gene: -
CDR3 DNA: TGTGCCAGCGAGGGGACATTTAACACTGAAGCTTTCTTT
CDR3 protein: CASEGTFNTEAFF

clone size: once
V gene: TRBV24-1
J gene: TRBJ1-1
D gene: -
CDR3 DNA: TGTGCCACCAGTGATTTGGGCTCGGCAGCTTTCTTT
CDR3 protein: CATSDLGSAAFF

clone size: many
V gene: TRBV10-3
J gene: TRBJ1-5
D gene: TRBD1
CDR3 DNA: TGTGCCATCAACGCGGACAGGGACGGTCAGCCCCAGCATTTT
CDR3 protein: CAINADRDGQPQHF

clone size: many
V gene: TRBV29-1
J gene: TRBJ2-7
D gene: -
CDR3 DNA: TGCAGCGTTAAACAGGGCTACGAGCAGTACTTC
CDR3 protein: CSVKQGYEQYF

clone size: many
V gene: TRBV2
J gene: TRBJ2-5
D gene: TRBD1
CDR3 DNA: TGTGCCAGCGTCCGGACAGGACCAGAGCAGACCCAGTACTTC
CDR3 protein: CASVRTGPEQTQYF

clone size: many
V gene: TRBV5-1
J gene: TRBJ2-7
D gene: -
CDR3 DNA: TGCGCCAACCCCCGGGAGGAGCAGTACTTC
CDR3 protein: CANPREEQYF

clone size: many
V gene: TRBV5-5
J gene: TRBJ2-7
D gene: TRBD2
CDR3 DNA: TGTGCCAGCAGCTTGGGACTAGCGGTCTCCTACGAGCAGTACTTC
CDR3 protein: CASSLGLAVSYEQYF

clone size: many
V gene: TRBV30
J gene: TRBJ1-1
D gene: -
CDR3 DNA: TGTGCCTGGAGTGTACACGGGGGCGGTGGACTCGAAGCTTTCTTT
CDR3 protein: CAWSVHGGGGLEAFF

clone size: -
V gene: TRBV11-2
J gene: TRBJ2-7
D gene: TRBD2
CDR3 DNA: TGTGCCAGCAGCTTAATGCCAAGGACTAGCGGGGCCTACGAGCAGTACTTC
CDR3 protein: CASSLMPRTSGAYEQYF

clone size: many
V gene: TRBV7-2
J gene: TRBJ1-2
D gene: -
CDR3 DNA: TGTGCCAGCAGCTTTGGACCGGTTGCAGGGCCCAACTATGGCTACACCTTC
CDR3 protein: CASSFGPVAGPNYGYTF

clone size: -
V gene: TRBV28
J gene: TRBJ1-5
D gene: TRBD1
CDR3 DNA: TGTGCCAGTGAGACAGGGGATCACCCCCAGCATTTT
CDR3 protein: CASETGDHPQHF

clone size: -
V gene: TRBV12-3/TRBV12-4
J gene: TRBJ2-5
D gene: -
CDR3 DNA: TGTGCCAGCAGCCGGACTTATCGGGAGACCCAGTACTTC
CDR3 protein: CASSRTYRETQYF

clone size: -
V gene: TRBV2
J gene: TRBJ1-1
D gene: -
CDR3 DNA: TGTGCCAGCAGTATCAACCCACGTGGGTACGCTTTCTTT
CDR3 protein: CASSINPRGYAFF

clone size: many
V gene: TRBV7-2
J gene: TRBJ2-5
D gene: TRBD1
CDR3 DNA: TGTGCCAGCAGCCCCGGGACAGGGTGGCAAGAGACCCAGTACTTC
CDR3 protein: CASSPGTGWQETQYF

clone size: many
V gene: TRBV6-2/TRBV6-3
J gene: TRBJ1-5
D gene: -
CDR3 DNA: TGTGCCAGCTCCGGGGGATCGCGCAATCAGCCCCAGCATTTT
CDR3 protein: CASSGGSRNQPQHF

clone size: many
V gene: TRBV5-1
J gene: TRBJ2-6
D gene: -
CDR3 DNA: TGCGCCAGCAGCTTGGCGCCCGGGGCCAACGTCCTGACTTTC
CDR3 protein: CASSLAPGANVLTF

clone size: many
V gene: TRBV3-1
J gene: TRBJ2-2
D gene: TRBD2
CDR3 DNA: TGTGCCAGCAGCCAAGAGGCGGGGGTACAGCTGTTTTTT
CDR3 protein: CASSQEAGVQLFF

clone size: -
V gene: TRBV7-3
J gene: TRBJ2-2
D gene: TRBD2
CDR3 DNA: TGTGCCAGCTCTACTAGCGGGGCGGCCACCGGGGAGCTGTTTTTT
CDR3 protein: CASSTSGAATGELFF

clone size: -
V gene: TRBV27
J gene: TRBJ1-5
D gene: -
CDR3 DNA: TGTGCCAGCAGTCCCTTCTCGGGGGATCAGCCCCAGCATTTT
CDR3 protein: CASSPFSGDQPQHF

clone size: many
V gene: TRBV24-1
J gene: TRBJ2-2
D gene: TRBD2
CDR3 DNA: TGTGCCACCAGTGATTCTAGCGGGACGAACACCGGGGAGCTGTTTTTT
CDR3 protein: CATSDSSGTNTGELFF

clone size: many
V gene: TRBV20-1
J gene: TRBJ1-1
D gene: TRBD1
CDR3 DNA: TGCAGTGCTTCCGGGACAGCCAAAAGAGCTTTCTTT
CDR3 protein: CSASGTAKRAFF

clone size: many
V gene: TRBV15
J gene: TRBJ1-5
D gene: -
CDR3 DNA: TGTGCCACCAGCGGAGATAAGAATCAGCCCCAGCATTTT
CDR3 protein: CATSGDKNQPQHF

clone size: once
V gene: TRBV6-1
J gene: TRBJ2-7
D gene: -
CDR3 DNA: TGTGCCAGCAGTGAAAACGAGCAGTACTTC
CDR3 protein: CASSENEQYF

clone size: many
V gene: TRBV7-2
J gene: TRBJ2-5
D gene: TRBD2
CDR3 DNA: TGTGCCAGCAGCTTAACACTAGCGTCAGAGACCCAGTACTTC
CDR3 protein: CASSLTLASETQYF

clone size: many
V gene: TRBV29-1
J gene: TRBJ2-2
D gene: -
CDR3 DNA: TGCAGCGTTTACCCGATCACCGGGGAGCTGTTTTTT
CDR3 protein: CSVYPITGELFF